These T cell receptor beta chains were read from a single sample in a study of CD8 T cells in ankylosing spondylitis. TCRdb re-derived calls from the 5' RACE reads in MiXCR, one entry per CDR3 protein. In the table there are 350,000 to 450,000 distinct CDR3 sequences, about 20% of which are singletons. The sequenced material came from blood, either unsorted or a sorted T cell fraction (not recorded which). Receptors were obtained from a male donor with ankylosing spondylitis or in good health (not recorded which). The CDR3 runs from the conserved cysteine through the conserved F or W. The D gene is left open where the match is weak. Some rows have no size entry. The others give once, few or many, or a class for an expanded clone.

DNA: TGCAGTGCTAGAGATCGCGGTATGAGGCAAGAGACCCAGTACTTC
CDR3: CSARDRGMRQETQYF
J: TRBJ2-5
V: TRBV20-1
D: .
size: .

DNA: TGTGCCAGCAGCCCCCTTTTAGCAGGCTTTGGAAACACCATATATTTT
CDR3: CASSPLLAGFGNTIYF
J: TRBJ1-3
V: TRBV11-3
D: .
size: few

DNA: TGTGCCAGCAGTCCACCCCAAATCGGGACAGGGATCGCCGGGGAGCTGTTTTTT
CDR3: CASSPPQIGTGIAGELFF
J: TRBJ2-2
V: TRBV27
D: TRBD1
size: .

DNA: TGTGCCAGCAGCCAAGGACCCCGTCCCTCCTACGAGCAGTACTTC
CDR3: CASSQGPRPSYEQYF
J: TRBJ2-7
V: TRBV3-1
D: .
size: .

DNA: TGCGCCAGCAGCCTCGGACTAGCCTCCACAGATACGCAGTATTTT
CDR3: CASSLGLASTDTQYF
J: TRBJ2-3
V: TRBV5-1
D: TRBD2
size: many

DNA: TGTGCCAGCAGTGCGACAGCTAGCTCCTACGAGCAGTACTTC
CDR3: CASSATASSYEQYF
J: TRBJ2-7
V: TRBV2
D: .
size: .

DNA: TGTGCCAGCGGTCCCGGGGAGCTGTTTTTT
CDR3: CASGPGELFF
J: TRBJ2-2
V: TRBV2
D: .
size: few

DNA: TGTGCCAGCACCTTAAGTCCGGGGCTCGAGCAGTACTTC
CDR3: CASTLSPGLEQYF
J: TRBJ2-7
V: TRBV12-3/TRBV12-4
D: .
size: .

DNA: TGTGCCAGCAGCCAGGGACTAGAATGGGATGAGCAGTTCTTC
CDR3: CASSQGLEWDEQFF
J: TRBJ2-1
V: TRBV4-2
D: TRBD2
size: few

DNA: TGTGCCTGGAGTCCCGGACAGTCCCAGGAGACCCAGTACTTC
CDR3: CAWSPGQSQETQYF
J: TRBJ2-5
V: TRBV30
D: .
size: .

DNA: TGTGCCAGCAGCCAAGATGTGGAACTGTACCAAGAGACCCAGTACTTC
CDR3: CASSQDVELYQETQYF
J: TRBJ2-5
V: TRBV4-2
D: .
size: .

DNA: TGTGCCAGTAAAGAGTCATCATACAATGAGCAGTTCTTC
CDR3: CASKESSYNEQFF
J: TRBJ2-1
V: TRBV12-3/TRBV12-4
D: .
size: .

DNA: TGTGCCAGTAGTATAGTGGGAACCGGGGAGCTGTTTTTT
CDR3: CASSIVGTGELFF
J: TRBJ2-2
V: TRBV19
D: .
size: once

DNA: TGTGCCAGCAGTTTGGGACCGGGACACCTCTACGAGCAGTACTTC
CDR3: CASSLGPGHLYEQYF
J: TRBJ2-7
V: TRBV27
D: .
size: few

DNA: TGTGCCAGCAGTTTTCTGGGCGGGGAGCTGTTTTTT
CDR3: CASSFLGGELFF
J: TRBJ2-2
V: TRBV12-3/TRBV12-4
D: .
size: many

DNA: TGCAGTACAACAGGGGGGCACACTGAAGCTTTCTTT
CDR3: CSTTGGHTEAFF
J: TRBJ1-1
V: TRBV20-1
D: TRBD1
size: many

DNA: TGCGCCAGCAGCCAAAGCCCGGGACAGTCACGCTACGAGCAGTACTTC
CDR3: CASSQSPGQSRYEQYF
J: TRBJ2-7
V: TRBV4-1
D: TRBD1
size: .

DNA: TGTGCCAGCAGTTACTCGTCGGGGTCACTAGCAGCCTCCTACAATGAGCAGTTCTTC
CDR3: CASSYSSGSLAASYNEQFF
J: TRBJ2-1
V: TRBV6-5
D: .
size: few

DNA: TGCAGTGCCGGGCCGGAGGGATCCTACAATGAGCAGTTCTTC
CDR3: CSAGPEGSYNEQFF
J: TRBJ2-1
V: TRBV20-1
D: .
size: few

DNA: TGTGCCAGCAGCTTGCTACAGGGGGAGCTGGCATATGGCTACACCTTC
CDR3: CASSLLQGELAYGYTF
J: TRBJ1-2
V: TRBV5-6
D: TRBD1
size: few

DNA: TGTGCCATCCAGGGCCAGATTTACGAGCAGTACTTC
CDR3: CAIQGQIYEQYF
J: TRBJ2-7
V: TRBV7-2
D: .
size: .

DNA: TGCGCCACCCCGTCCGCGCGGACAGGGGGTTACGAGCAGTACTTC
CDR3: CATPSARTGGYEQYF
J: TRBJ2-7
V: TRBV10-1
D: TRBD1
size: once

DNA: TGTGCCAGCAGCGCGGGGACCGGCCCTTGGGAGACCCAGTACTTC
CDR3: CASSAGTGPWETQYF
J: TRBJ2-5
V: TRBV6-1
D: .
size: .

DNA: TGTGCCAGCATCCCGGAGGGGGCCAACGTCCTGACTTTC
CDR3: CASIPEGANVLTF
J: TRBJ2-6
V: TRBV28
D: .
size: few

DNA: TGCGCCAGCAGCCAAGCGACACCTTCCTACGAGCAGTACTTC
CDR3: CASSQATPSYEQYF
J: TRBJ2-7
V: TRBV4-1
D: .
size: .

DNA: TGCAGCGTTGTTTTTAGGGCCGGGGAGCTGTTTTTT
CDR3: CSVVFRAGELFF
J: TRBJ2-2
V: TRBV29-1
D: .
size: .

DNA: TGTGCCAGCAGTTATCCTAGCGGGCCCTACAATGAGCAGTTCTTC
CDR3: CASSYPSGPYNEQFF
J: TRBJ2-1
V: TRBV28
D: TRBD2
size: few

DNA: TGTGCCAGCAGCCAGGGACCATCTAATTCACCCCTCCACTTT
CDR3: CASSQGPSNSPLHF
J: TRBJ1-6
V: TRBV13
D: .
size: few

DNA: TGTGCCAGCAGGCTAGCGGGGGAAGTCGGGGAGCTGTTTTTT
CDR3: CASRLAGEVGELFF
J: TRBJ2-2
V: TRBV6-1
D: TRBD2
size: .